The 2 T cell receptor beta chains in this list originate from one sample, sequenced in a study of CD8 T cells in seronegative destructive rheumatoid arthritis (TCRdb year 2020). Library creation used the immunoSEQ multiplex PCR assay. In its TCRdb copy, this immuneACCESS table keeps in-frame sequences only and misses some clones. Where compared with another copy, unresolved V genes explain less than half of these, and the others have no known cause. For this sample the table gives over 10,000 clones, of which around 86% were detected only once. Together, the top ten hold 27% of the sample. The sequenced sample consisted of CD8+ T cells from blood. Receptor source: a woman aged 30-50 years with seronegative destructive rheumatoid arthritis.

This chain joins TRBV27 and TRBJ1-2, with D possibly matching TRBD1 (6 bases). CDR3 size: 15 residues. From germline, CDR1 is MNHEY and CDR2 SMNVEV (reference sequence). Trimming stripped 7 bases from V and 8 bases from J, with 23 bases between. CDR3: CASTPSWGGEWGYTF. The CDR3 DNA reads as TGTGCCAGCACCCCCTCTTGGGGGGGCGAGTGGGGCTACACCTTC.

The J gene is TRBJ1-4, the V gene TRBV29-1; no clear D gene. Germline lookup yields CDR1 SQVTM and CDR2 ANQGSEA. The V and J ends lost 3 bases and 6 bases respectively, with 14 bases between them. The CDR3 is made up of 14 amino acids. The CDR3: CSVDSGGDHEKLFF. The CDR3 region has the DNA TGCAGCGTTGACTCCGGAGGCGACCATGAAAAACTGTTTTTT.